The T cell receptor beta chain under discussion was sequenced for a study of regulatory T cells in long-lasting Graves disease. Germline loops: CDR1 MNHNS, CDR2 SASEGT. This CDR3 has 15 amino acids. Trimming cost V 3 bases and J 2 bases, with 12 bases left between them. This clonotype has just a few counts. The antigen is undetermined. The sample's time point: persistent/refractory GD, antithyroid drugs over 5 years with positive TRAb. Isolated PBMC RNA provided the starting material for the TCR library. An endocrinology unit in Xi'an, China, supplied the patients. Study results and limitations: Possibly, too few samples lowered accuracy.

To make TCR beta libraries, researchers used iRepertoire HTBI primers and Arm-PCR of CDR3 regions. TCRdb processed the multiplex PCR reads anew with MiXCR; each CDR3 protein has one entry. This sample carries roughly 700,000 distinct CDR3 sequences, 30% of them seen once, and the ten largest clones take about two fifths. The TCR originated in a female donor with Graves disease. The starting material was peripheral blood mononuclear cells (PBMCs), obtained when the disease was refractory, from a patient treated with antithyroid drugs. V is TRBV6-1 and J is TRBJ2-3; D may be TRBD2 (5 bases). The CDR3 nucleotides are TGTGCCAGCAGTGACACGGGAACCCACACAGATACGCAGTATTTT. It translates to CASSDTGTHTDTQYF.